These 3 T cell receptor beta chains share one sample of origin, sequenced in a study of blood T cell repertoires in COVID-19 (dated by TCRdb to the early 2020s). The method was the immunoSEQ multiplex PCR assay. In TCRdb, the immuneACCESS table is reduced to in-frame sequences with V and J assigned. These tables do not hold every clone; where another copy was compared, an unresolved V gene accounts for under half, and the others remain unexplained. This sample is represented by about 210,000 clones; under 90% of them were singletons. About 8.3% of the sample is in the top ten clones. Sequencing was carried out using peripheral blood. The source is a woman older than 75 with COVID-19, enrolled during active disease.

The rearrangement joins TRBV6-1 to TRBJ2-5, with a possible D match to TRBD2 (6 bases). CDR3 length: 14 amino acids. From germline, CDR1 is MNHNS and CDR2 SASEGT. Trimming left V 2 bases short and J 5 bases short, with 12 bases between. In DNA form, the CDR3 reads TGTGCCAGCAGTGAAATGGGGCGGGGTGAGACCCAGTACTTC. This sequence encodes CASSEMGRGETQYF.

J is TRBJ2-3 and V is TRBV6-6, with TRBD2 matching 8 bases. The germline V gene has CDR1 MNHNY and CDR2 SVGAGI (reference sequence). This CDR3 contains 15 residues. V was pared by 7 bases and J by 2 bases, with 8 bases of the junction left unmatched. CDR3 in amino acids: CASIPGGAYTDTQYF. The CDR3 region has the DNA TGTGCCAGCATACCCGGGGGGGCCTACACAGATACGCAGTATTTT.

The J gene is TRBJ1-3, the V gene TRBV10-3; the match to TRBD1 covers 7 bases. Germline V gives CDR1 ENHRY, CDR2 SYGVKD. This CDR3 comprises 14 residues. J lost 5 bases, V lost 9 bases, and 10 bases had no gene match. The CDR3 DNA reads TGTGCCATGGGGGGCGACAGGGACAGAAACACCATATATTTT. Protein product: CAMGGDRDRNTIYF.